This entry describes one TCR beta chain. Its antigen is currently unknown. The data stem from a study of Tregs in tolerant kidney transplant recipients. General study points: Expanding Tregs on activated donor B cells appeared to best identify donor-specific TCRbeta clones. Biological reproducibility was not directly addressed, but technical replication error appeared minimal.

V lost 5 bases and J 4 bases, leaving 13 bases between the germline ends. The CDR3 runs 14 residues. Germline V gives CDR1 SGHNT, CDR2 YENEEA. TCRdb's copy holds only in-frame clones and misses some; the assay was immunoSEQ multiplex PCR. Here the sample spans 100,000 to 150,000 clones, 92% being singletons. V usage is TRBV11-3 and J usage is TRBJ2-3; D tentatively fits TRBD1 or TRBD2 (5 bases each). The sample consisted of CD4+ T cells from blood. This clonotype was obtained from a human donor in good health. This CDR3 is CASSKWDLPDTQYF. In DNA, the CDR3 is TGTGCCAGCAGCAAGTGGGACCTCCCAGATACGCAGTATTTT.